This T cell receptor beta chain was sequenced for a study of shared clonotypes between healthy human individuals. Concerning this clone: Its antigen is not known.

Broader study findings: Generally, estimated richness proved larger in naive subsets than it did in memory subsets.

Libraries were prepared by immunoSEQ multiplex PCR; TCRdb keeps only in-frame clonotypes and omits some of them. The sample includes over a million clones, about 96% of them seen just once. Trimming took 0 bases from V and 5 from J, leaving 12 bases between them. Germline loops: CDR1 WNHNN, CDR2 SYGVQD (reference sequence). The CDR3 is 15 residues long. This TCR was sampled from a man aged 30 to 39 in good health. Sequenced input: naive CD4+ T cells sorted from blood. Subset meaning: CD45RA+ positively selected. The rearrangement joins TRBV10-1 to TRBJ2-3; D is uncertain. CDR3 in amino acids: CASSESRVVLDTQYF. The CDR3 bases are TGCGCCAGCAGTGAGTCTCGAGTAGTGCTAGATACGCAGTATTTT.